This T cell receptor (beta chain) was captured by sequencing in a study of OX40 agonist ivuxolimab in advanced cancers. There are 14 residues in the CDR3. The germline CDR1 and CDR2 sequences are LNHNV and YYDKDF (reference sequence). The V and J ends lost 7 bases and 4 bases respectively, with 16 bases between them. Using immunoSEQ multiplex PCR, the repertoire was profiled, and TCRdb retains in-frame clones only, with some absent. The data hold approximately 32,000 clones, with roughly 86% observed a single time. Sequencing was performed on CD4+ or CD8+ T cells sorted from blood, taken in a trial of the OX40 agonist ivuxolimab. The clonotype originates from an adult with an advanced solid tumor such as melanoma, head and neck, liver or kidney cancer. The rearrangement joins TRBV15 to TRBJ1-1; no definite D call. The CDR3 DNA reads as TGTGCCACCACCCGAGGCGGGGTCGGCACTGAAGCTTTCTTT. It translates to CATTRGGVGTEAFF.